These 19 T cell receptor beta chains were all obtained from the same sample, sequenced in a study of tumor-infiltrating lymphocytes in primary liver carcinoma. RNA was extracted from whole blood without cell sorting, alongside germline DNA. Total RNA amounting to around 540 ng was the source from which TCR beta cDNA was made with a constant-region primer. Nested multiplex PCR, run for three rounds with slightly modified ARM-PCR, yielded TCR beta libraries. Use of TRBV1-TRBV30 forward primers with a C-beta reverse primer characterized the first two PCR rounds, which lasted nine to eleven cycles each. TCRdb re-called the multiplex PCR reads through MiXCR, storing one row per CDR3 protein. Of 200,000 or so distinct CDR3 sequences in the sample, roughly 61% were seen once. Material: peripheral blood. Receptors originate from a woman aged 55-69 years with primary liver carcinoma and hepatitis B virus infection.

Comments on this clonotype: Just one base apart from a much larger clone, this may be a read error. This chain connects TRBV6-2 or TRBV6-3 to TRBJ2-7; D might be TRBD2 (7 bases). Germline CDR1 reads MNHEY; CDR2 reads SVGEGT. V lost 6 bases, J lost 8 bases, and 14 bases lay in between. This CDR3 region has 12 residues. The CDR3 spells CASRRTRDKQYF. The CDR3 DNA reads TGTGCCAGCAGACGGACTAGGGACAAGCAGTACTTC.

Of note for this clonotype: Germline is not matched at one junction end, which may reflect a read error. The chain links TRBV6-1 to TRBJ2-5; 8 nucleotides agree with TRBD2. The germline CDR1 and CDR2 sequences are MNHNS and SASEGT. CDR3 length: 18 residues. CDR3 residues: CASSGGLGLALYQETQYF. The DNA of the CDR3 is TGTGCTAGCAGTGGAGGCCTTGGACTAGCCCTGTACCAAGAGACCCAGTACTTC.

With respect to this clonotype: A single base separates this from a much larger clone, so it may be a read error. Likely a read error: the CDR3 ends without its conserved phenylalanine or tryptophan. The DNA is left out, because the CDR3 cannot be placed on it with certainty; the CDR3 is given as TCRdb lists it. This chain joins TRBV11-2 and TRBJ2-3; the table's D call TRBD2 went unverified against the DNA. Germline CDR1 and CDR2: SGHAT and FQNNGV. The CDR3 is 16 residues long, ends included. This CDR3 reads CASSSGLAGHTDTRYL.

The chain combines TRBV12-3 or TRBV12-4 with TRBJ1-3; TRBD1 matches 7 bases. CDR3 length: 16 residues. Unmatched junction bases numbered 8, after V lost 2 bases and J lost 4 bases. In nucleotides, the CDR3 is TGTGCCAGCAGTTTACCGACAGGGATGGGAGGAAACACCATATATTTT. It translates to CASSLPTGMGGNTIYF.

This clonotype was seen ten or more times. The chain employs TRBV5-4 and TRBJ2-1, with 7 bases fitting TRBD1. Trimming took 0 bases from V and 7 from J; bases not matched to a gene: 7. The length of the CDR3 is 15 residues. Germline CDR1 reads SGHNT; CDR2 reads YYREEE (reference sequence). The chain's CDR3 is CASSLEGAKWNEQFF. The CDR3 DNA reads TGTGCCAGCAGCTTGGAGGGGGCTAAGTGGAATGAGCAGTTCTTC.

This chain's CDR3 is CASSQMSGKRYNEQFF. CDR3 coding DNA: TGTGCCAGCAGCCAAATGAGCGGGAAGCGCTACAATGAGCAGTTCTTC. This sequence joins TRBV14 and TRBJ2-1, with TRBD2 matching over 7 bases. J gave up 3 bases and V 2 bases, and 7 bases lay outside the gene matches. The CDR3 has 16 amino acids. Germline V gives CDR1 SGHDN, CDR2 FVKESK.

This clonotype was observed many times. This rearrangement joins TRBV4-1 to TRBJ2-3; either TRBD1 or TRBD2 may fit D (5 bases each). Germline CDR1 reads MGHRA; CDR2 reads YSYEKL. There are 15 residues in the CDR3. The ends were cut back, 1 base at V and 3 bases at J, with 11 bases in the middle. The CDR3 loop reads CASSQVGVRTDTQYF. CDR3 coding DNA: TGCGCCAGCAGCCAAGTGGGGGTCAGAACAGATACGCAGTATTTT.

Of note for this clonotype: A junction boundary mismatches the germline segment, possibly from a read error. The chain links TRBV11-1 to TRBJ2-1; weak D call: TRBD2 (6 bases). The V gene's germline CDR1 is SGHAT and CDR2 FQDESV (reference sequence). The CDR3 length is 13 residues. In DNA form, the CDR3 reads TGTGCCAGCAGTTTAGGAGGGTACAATGAGAAGTTCTTC. This translates into CASSLGGYNEKFF.

To note about this clonotype: One end of the junction fails to match germline, which may point to a read error. The gene calls are TRBV23-1 and TRBJ2-1; TRBD1 is a possible D gene (5 bases). TRBV23-1 has ORF status, its function being uncertain. The CDR3 totals 17 residues. The CDR3 nucleotides are TGCGCCAGCAGCCAATTCTCCACGACAGCCTCCTACAATGAGCAGTTCTTC. Its protein is CASSQFSTTASYNEQFF.

Points on this clonotype: This CDR3 is missing its conserved last phenylalanine or tryptophan, likely due to a read error. The chain carries TRBV4-1 and TRBJ2-5; no firm D call. In germline, CDR1 is MGHRA, CDR2 YSYEKL. This CDR3 is built from 13 residues. The V and J ends lost 6 bases and 8 bases respectively, with 16 bases between them. CDR3 in amino acids: CASSQWRKETQYL. The CDR3 nucleotides read TGCGCCAGCAGTCAGTGGAGAAAGGAAACCCAGTACTTA.

V gene TRBV11-2 combines with J gene TRBJ2-3; TRBD2 is a possible D gene (5 bases). Looked up from germline, CDR1 is SGHAT and CDR2 is FQNNGV. The length of the CDR3 is 13 residues. The CDR3 protein is CTNSKRLLDTQYF. CDR3 nucleotide sequence: TGTACCAACAGCAAGAGACTACTAGATACGCAGTATTTT.

Only a few counts were recorded for this clonotype. The gene calls are TRBV5-1 and TRBJ1-4; no reliable D call. Germline V gene sequence: CDR1 SGHRS, CDR2 YFSETQ. The V end was cut by 1 base, the J end by 8 bases, with 9 bases between. The CDR3 has 13 residues. The CDR3 loop is CASSLYEGEKLFF. DNA for the CDR3: TGCGCCAGCAGCTTGTACGAAGGGGAAAAACTGTTTTTT.

This clonotype was seen just once. A junction boundary mismatches the germline segment, possibly from a read error. The gene calls are TRBV11-2 and TRBJ1-4; a weak D match, TRBD1 (6 bases). Per the germline V gene, CDR1 is SGHAT and CDR2 is FQNNGV. The CDR3 has 13 amino acids. The CDR3 region has the DNA TGTGCAAGCAGCCTCCGGGACATTGAAAAACTGTTTTTT. As protein: CASSLRDIEKLFF.

In its sample, this clonotype was seen many times. This chain connects TRBV5-4 to TRBJ1-1; D is uncertain. The CDR3 is made up of 12 amino acids. CDR1 is SGHNT, CDR2 YYREEE, per germline (reference sequence). Trimming cost V 3 bases and J 4 bases, with 7 bases left between them. CDR3 loop: CASSSSSTEAFF. In DNA form, the CDR3 reads TGTGCCAGCAGCTCGAGTAGCACTGAAGCTTTCTTT.

This clonotype was picked up many times. The V call is TRBV6-1, the J call TRBJ1-2, with no clear D. Germline V lookup: CDR1 MNHNS, CDR2 SASEGT. CDR3 length: 14 amino acids. V lost 7 bases to trimming and J lost 2 bases, with 14 bases between them. As DNA, the CDR3 is TGTGCCAGCAAAGGAAGCCCTTTGAACTATGGCTACACCTTC. Amino acid sequence: CASKGSPLNYGYTF.

Points on this clonotype: The CDR3 carries no conserved terminal phenylalanine or tryptophan, so it likely arises from a read error. The J gene is TRBJ2-7, the V gene TRBV11-2; 9 bases line up with TRBD2. Looked up from germline, CDR1 is SGHAT and CDR2 is FQNNGV. V lost 7 bases to trimming and J lost 3 bases; unmatched junction nucleotides: 10. This CDR3 spans 15 amino acids. CDR3 residues: CASIPLAGGIYEQYL. CDR3 bases: TGTGCCAGCATCCCACTTGCGGGAGGGATCTACGAGCAGTACCTC.

As concerns this clonotype: One end of the junction fails to match germline, which may point to a read error. The rearrangement joins TRBV11-2 to TRBJ2-2; 10 positions match TRBD1. The CDR3 is 16 amino acids. CDR1 is SGHAT, CDR2 FQNNGV, per germline. The CDR3 loop reads CASSFPGQGSTGELFF. For the CDR3, the DNA is TGTGCCAGCAGCTTCCCGGGACAGGGGAGCACCGGGGAGCTGTTTTTC.

This clonotype has a count of ten or more. The CDR3 nucleotides are TGTGCCAGCAGCCCTTCGGACAGGAGTCAAGAGACCCAGTACTTC. The encoded protein is CASSPSDRSQETQYF. The chain combines TRBV7-8 with TRBJ2-5; 7 bases line up with TRBD1. Germline CDR1 SGHVS, CDR2 FQNEAQ. With V trimmed by 5 bases and J by 2 bases, 8 bases remained unmatched. CDR3 length equals 15 residues. The entire variable domain, with the rest obtained from reference TRBV7-8 and TRBJ2-5, is as follows: GAGVSQSPRYKVAKRGQDVALRCDPISGHVSLFWYQQALGQGPEFLTYFQNEAQLDKSGLPSDRFFAERPEGSVSTLKIQRTQQEDSAVYLCASSPSDRSQETQYFGPGTRLLVL.

On this clonotype itself: A much more abundant neighbour one base away suggests this may be a read error. The rearrangement links TRBV6-5 to TRBJ2-7; D gene uncertain. The CDR3 is made up of 13 amino acids. CDR1 is MNHEY, CDR2 SVGAGI, per germline. CDR3 loop: CASSFGPSYKQYF. DNA of the CDR3: TGTGCCAGCAGTTTCGGGCCTTCCTACAAGCAGTACTTC.